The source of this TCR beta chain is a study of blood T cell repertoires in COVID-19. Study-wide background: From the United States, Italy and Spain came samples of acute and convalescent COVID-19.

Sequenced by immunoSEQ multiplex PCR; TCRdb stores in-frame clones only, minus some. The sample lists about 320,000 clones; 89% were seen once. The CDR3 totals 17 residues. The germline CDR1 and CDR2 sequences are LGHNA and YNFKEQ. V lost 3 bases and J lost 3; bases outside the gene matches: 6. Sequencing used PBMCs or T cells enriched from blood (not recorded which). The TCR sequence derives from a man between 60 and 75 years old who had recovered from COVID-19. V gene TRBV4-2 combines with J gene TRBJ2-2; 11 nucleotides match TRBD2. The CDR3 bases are TGTGCCAGCAGCCACGCCGGGACTAGCGGCGACACCGGGGAGCTGTTTTTT. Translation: CASSHAGTSGDTGELFF.